What follows are 24 T cell receptor beta chains derived from one specimen sequenced in a study of control samples from healthy donors and cancer patients. Measured with immunoSEQ multiplex PCR; TCRdb has only the in-frame clones, and not every one. The data contain about 160,000 clones, roughly 90% of them singletons. Sequenced sample: blood. Receptor source: a man aged 25-45 years in good health.

V is TRBV5-1 and J is TRBJ1-1; D remains unclear. The CDR3 spans 13 residues. V was cut by 0 bases and J by 7 bases, with 10 bases left in between. Germline V gene lookup returns CDR1 SGHRS and CDR2 YFSETQ. CDR3 residues: CASSLETRLEAFF. CDR3 sequence (DNA): TGCGCCAGCAGCTTGGAGACCCGTCTTGAAGCTTTCTTT.

V and J are TRBV7-9 and TRBJ1-4; the D is unclear. The CDR3 consists of 18 residues. Germline-derived CDR1 and CDR2 are SEHNR and FQNEAQ (reference sequence). Trimming left V 5 bases short and J 2 bases short, with 21 bases between. The CDR3: CASSPRWGIRSTNEKLFF. CDR3 nucleotides: TGTGCCAGCAGCCCTCGATGGGGTATCCGGAGCACTAATGAAAAACTGTTTTTT.

The chain recombines TRBV2 with TRBJ2-7; D is uncertain. This CDR3 region has 12 residues. Germline V gives CDR1 SNHLY, CDR2 FYNNEI. The ends were cut back, 9 bases at V and 3 bases at J, with 12 bases in the middle. The DNA for the CDR3 is TGTGCCAGTAGAGACGAAGGCTACGAGCAGTACTTC. Its translation is CASRDEGYEQYF.

The chain is built from TRBV6-6 and TRBJ2-7; TRBD1 aligns across 9 bases. Trimming at V came to 2 bases and at J to 2 bases, leaving 1 base not matched to a gene. Looked up from germline, CDR1 is MNHNY and CDR2 is SVGAGI (reference sequence). The CDR3 has 14 residues. The CDR3 nucleotides read TGTGCCAGCAGTTACGGGACAGGGACCTACGAGCAGTACTTC. Encoded protein: CASSYGTGTYEQYF.

This sequence joins TRBV2 and TRBJ1-6; D is possibly TRBD1 (6 bases). CDR1 SNHLY and CDR2 FYNNEI come from the germline V gene. V gave up 5 bases and J gave up 0 bases, with 14 bases separating them. The CDR3 contains 17 residues. CDR3 residues: CASSFGTPLSYNSPLHF. The CDR3, as DNA: TGTGCCAGCAGTTTCGGGACACCCCTCTCCTATAATTCACCCCTCCACTTT.

V usage is TRBV6-1 and J usage is TRBJ2-1, with a tentative D call TRBD2 (5 bases). Trimming took off 1 base at V and 5 bases at J, with 12 bases between the two ends. The germline V gene encodes CDR1 MNHNS and CDR2 SASEGT. This CDR3 has 15 residues. This CDR3 reads CASSEERLANNEQFF. DNA of the CDR3: TGTGCCAGCAGTGAAGAAAGGCTAGCCAACAATGAGCAGTTCTTC.

The V call is TRBV7-2, the J call TRBJ1-1; D ambiguous. Germline V CDR1 and CDR2: SGHTA, FQGNSA. The V end was cut by 1 base, the J end by 2 bases, with 8 bases between. CDR3 length: 14 residues. The CDR3 DNA is TGTGCCAGCAGCTTAGTGAGAGTTAACACTGAAGCTTTCTTT. The encoded protein is CASSLVRVNTEAFF.

This clone has more than one count but fewer than ten. The gene calls are TRBV20-1 and TRBJ2-3; possible D gene TRBD2, 7 bases. The CDR3 runs 16 residues. CDR1 and CDR2 from the germline V gene are DFQATT and SNEGSKA (reference sequence). Between the trimmed V and J ends, which lost 3 bases and 4 bases, there was a span of 20 bases. This CDR3 is CSASPRGGGVADTQYF. In DNA, the CDR3 is TGCAGTGCTAGTCCTCGAGGGGGGGGAGTGGCAGATACGCAGTATTTT.

J is TRBJ2-7 and V is TRBV6-1, with D hard to call. V gave up 3 bases and J gave up 2 bases, with 11 bases separating them. The CDR3 is 14 residues long. Germline loops: CDR1 MNHNS, CDR2 SASEGT. The chain's CDR3 is CASSDSDGTYEQYF. DNA for the CDR3: TGTGCCAGCAGTGATTCGGACGGAACCTACGAGCAGTACTTC.

This sequence joins TRBV7-2 and TRBJ1-2, with D maybe TRBD1 (5 bases). This CDR3 contains 14 residues. Germline CDR1 SGHTA, CDR2 FQGNSA. The germline V and J ends were trimmed by 0 bases and 3 bases, with 8 bases remaining between them. The CDR3: CASSLAAGDYGYTF. In nucleotides, the CDR3 is TGTGCCAGCAGCTTAGCGGCGGGGGACTATGGCTACACCTTC.

This sequence joins TRBV4-2 and TRBJ2-2, with D possibly TRBD2 on 6 matching bases. Trimming removed 1 base at V and 5 bases at J, with 11 bases between. From germline, CDR1 is LGHNA and CDR2 YNFKEQ. The CDR3 totals 15 residues. This chain's CDR3 is CASSQVGGKTGELFF. In DNA, the CDR3 is TGTGCCAGCAGCCAAGTGGGAGGAAAGACCGGGGAGCTGTTTTTT.

The chain uses TRBV6-4 and TRBJ1-1; D possibly corresponds to TRBD1 (6 bases). The V end lost 4 bases, the J end lost 3 bases, and 15 bases lay between the germline ends. The CDR3 runs to 15 residues. Germline V CDR1 and CDR2: MRHNA, SNTAGT. CDR3 DNA: TGTGCCAGCAGTGTCAGGGGCATCGGAGACACTGAAGCTTTCTTT. Protein sequence: CASSVRGIGDTEAFF.

The V call is TRBV18, the J call TRBJ2-7; no clear D. The length of the CDR3 is 12 residues. Germline CDR1 KGHSH, CDR2 LQKENI. The V end lost 6 bases, the J end lost 3 bases, and 9 bases lay between the germline ends. The CDR3 protein is CASSPGRYEQYF. The CDR3 DNA sequence: TGTGCCAGCTCCCCCGGCCGCTACGAGCAGTACTTC.

This chain connects TRBV5-4 to TRBJ2-2, with 11 bases identical to TRBD2. Germline trimming cut 3 bases from V and 4 bases from J; bases unmatched to any gene: 8. The CDR3 runs 17 residues. The germline V gene has CDR1 SGHNT and CDR2 YYREEE (reference sequence). CDR3 nucleotides: TGTGCCAGCAGCTCAATCACTAGCGGGAGTAGCACCGGGGAGCTGTTTTTT. Residues: CASSSITSGSSTGELFF.

The chain combines TRBV6-2 or TRBV6-3 with TRBJ2-5; D is ambiguous. V was cut by 2 bases and J by 5 bases, with 15 bases left in between. The CDR3 has 15 residues. Germline CDR1 and CDR2: MNHEY and SVGEGT. The CDR3 is CASSYPPRAGETQYF. For the CDR3, the DNA is TGTGCCAGCAGTTACCCGCCTAGGGCCGGGGAGACCCAGTACTTC.

The rearrangement uses TRBV18 and TRBJ2-7, with 15 bases lining up with TRBD2. This CDR3 spans 15 amino acids. CDR1 is KGHSH and CDR2 is LQKENI in the germline V gene. With 8 bases clipped from V and 7 bases from J, the junction kept 9 bases outside the gene matches. CDR3 amino acids: CASGLAGGPSGEQYF. CDR3 coding DNA: TGTGCCAGCGGACTAGCGGGAGGGCCTTCAGGGGAGCAGTACTTC.

The chain has TRBV5-4 and TRBJ1-2, with no clear D. CDR3 size: 13 residues. The germline gives CDR1 SGHNT, CDR2 YYREEE (reference sequence). Trimming left V 1 base short and J 0 bases short, with 4 bases between. The CDR3 spells CASSLKANYGYTF. DNA for the CDR3: TGTGCCAGCAGCTTGAAGGCTAACTATGGCTACACCTTC.

With regard to this clone: This specimen includes other DNA sequences encoding the same CDR3. J is TRBJ2-7 and V is TRBV6-2 or TRBV6-3; no firm D call. The V gene lost 6 bases and the J gene lost 0 bases, with 6 bases spanning the gap. The germline CDR1 and CDR2 sequences are MNHEY and SVGEGT. This CDR3 contains 12 residues. The CDR3 region is CASSQSSYEQYF. The CDR3 nucleotides read TGTGCCAGCAGCCAGAGCTCCTACGAGCAGTACTTC.

The chain uses TRBV9 and TRBJ2-1; no firm D call. The CDR3 has 13 residues. With 1 base removed from V and 3 bases from J, the gap between germline ends came to 5 bases. CDR1 is SGDLS, CDR2 YYNGEE, per germline. The CDR3: CASSVSNYNEQFF. CDR3 sequence (DNA): TGTGCCAGCAGCGTAAGTAACTACAATGAGCAGTTCTTC.

This rearrangement joins TRBV28 to TRBJ1-5; D ambiguous. Between the trimmed V and J ends, which lost 4 bases and 5 bases, there was a span of 12 bases. This CDR3 contains 14 residues. CDR1 is MDHEN, CDR2 SYDVKM, per germline. The CDR3 bases are TGTGCCAGCAGTTCTCAGGTTGGCGATCAGCCCCAGCATTTT. Translating gives CASSSQVGDQPQHF. The whole variable domain, remainder taken from reference TRBV28 and TRBJ1-5, is DVKVTQSSRYLVKRTGEKVFLECVQDMDHENMFWYRQDPGLGLRLIYFSYDVKMKEKGDIPEGYSVSREKKERFSLILESASTNQTSMYLCASSSQVGDQPQHFGDGTRLSIL.

V usage is TRBV19 and J usage is TRBJ1-1, with D unclear. V was clipped by 3 bases and J by 5 bases, with 10 bases between them. CDR1 and CDR2 (germline): LNHDA, SQIVND (reference sequence). The CDR3 runs 13 residues. The CDR3 nucleotides are TGTGCCAGTAGTATGGGTGCCGAGACTGAAGCTTTCTTT. Its translation is CASSMGAETEAFF. Drawing the rest from reference TRBV19 and TRBJ1-1, the complete variable domain is DGGITQSPKYLFRKEGQNVTLSCEQNLNHDAMYWYRQDPGQGLRLIYYSQIVNDFQKGDIAEGYSVSREKKESFPLTVTSAQKNPTAFYLCASSMGAETEAFFGQGTRLTVV.

V usage is TRBV24-1 and J usage is TRBJ2-5; D is uncertain. This CDR3 spans 15 amino acids. V lost 2 bases to trimming and J lost 2 bases, with 11 bases between them. Germline V gives CDR1 KGHDR, CDR2 SFDVKD. Written as DNA, the CDR3 is TGTGCCACCAGTGATTGGAAGCCTGGGCAAGAGACCCAGTACTTC. This encodes CATSDWKPGQETQYF.

The rearrangement joins TRBV7-9 to TRBJ1-1; D is possibly TRBD1 (5 bases). Germline-derived CDR1 and CDR2 are SEHNR and FQNEAQ (reference sequence). V was clipped by 5 bases and J by 0 bases, with 19 bases between them. The CDR3 totals 17 residues. CDR3 sequence reads: CASSPERWGTLNTEAFF. The CDR3 region has the DNA TGTGCCAGCAGCCCCGAAAGGTGGGGGACCTTGAACACTGAAGCTTTCTTT.

The V call is TRBV11-3, the J call TRBJ2-2; unclear D gene. V dropped 1 base and J dropped 9 bases, with 6 bases sitting between them. Germline V gives CDR1 SGHNT, CDR2 YENEEA. There are 12 residues in the CDR3. Here the CDR3 reads CASSLVPRELFF. As DNA, the CDR3 is TGTGCCAGCAGCTTAGTCCCTCGGGAGCTGTTTTTT.